Listed below are T cell receptor beta chains from one sample, sequenced in a study of blood T cell repertoires in COVID-19. Sequencing was performed with immunoSEQ multiplex PCR; in TCRdb, only in-frame clones are kept and a portion is missing. The sample lists 75,000 to 100,000 clones, about 88% occurring once. Sequenced input: peripheral blood. The receptors here all came from a man older than 75 with acute or convalescent COVID-19. Each CDR3 is given without its conserved first and last residue. D genes are given only for firm matches.

V gene	D gene	CDR3 protein
TRBV12-3/TRBV12-4	NA	ASRRTRDEQF
TRBV7-9	NA	ASSPLADSYEQY
TRBV6-1	TRBD1	ASSDSLDRGSLNQPQH
TRBV11-3	NA	ASSQNTGELF
TRBV11-2	TRBD2	ASSLEASGYLAKNIQY
TRBV5-6	TRBD1	ASSAGTGGVNTEAF
TRBV5-4	TRBD2	ASSPYGSGGYYEQY
TRBV7-3	NA	ASSASGSNTEAF
TRBV5-4	TRBD1	ASSPTGDSPLH
TRBV28	NA	ASRGGSTNEKLF
TRBV7-9	NA	ASSLVGVPTFYGYT
TRBV5-1	TRBD1	ASSPDLQGTETQY
TRBV4-3	NA	ASSRAGGNTEAF
TRBV30	TRBD2	AWSGGGMTY
TRBV5-1	TRBD1	ASSSTGENTGELF
TRBV5-1	NA	ASSLSTGLRETQY
TRBV5-1	TRBD2	ASSLSGTSTDTQY
TRBV2	TRBD2	ASSQGTSGSWGQETQY
TRBV5-1	NA	ASSGGAGNTEAF
TRBV19	TRBD1	ATPRGQGSGGGTEAF
TRBV7-9	NA	ASSLAFQAQETQY
TRBV19	TRBD2	ASSIPSGLSYNEQF
TRBV24-1	NA	ATSDPGETQY
TRBV12-3/TRBV12-4	NA	ASRGGAVYEQY
TRBV5-6	NA	ASSLQGPGGNQPQH
TRBV10-2	TRBD2	ATWTSGSPGEQF
TRBV5-4	NA	ASSLSGRDGYGYT
TRBV6-5	TRBD1	ASRRQGSYEQY
TRBV25-1	TRBD1	ASSEYAWQGAVPSEQY
TRBV9	TRBD1	ASSGNRGEAF
TRBV28	NA	ASSPPLGRLMDTEAF
TRBV9	NA	ASSTDSTNYGYT
TRBV7-2	NA	ASSLRGEETQY
TRBV11-3	TRBD2	ASSSAGASYNEQF
TRBV7-2	TRBD1	ASSLNRGPNEKLF
TRBV27	TRBD2	ASSFGGGPLWREQY
TRBV5-1	TRBD2	ASTQAGGPWNEQF
TRBV7-9	NA	ASSLRNSQMNTEAF
TRBV28	TRBD1	ASSIQQGGTY
TRBV29-1	NA	SVENGVSGNTIY
TRBV28	TRBD1	ASSLPGTGSGELF
TRBV6-2/TRBV6-3	TRBD2	ASSYSGLAGPRGEQY
TRBV15	TRBD2	ATSRGGGLAGEQY
TRBV5-1	NA	ASSLGGDSGELF